What follows describes a single T cell receptor (beta chain). This entry comes from a study of response to subunit inactivated influenza vaccine. TCRdb processed the RT-PCR reads anew with MiXCR; each CDR3 protein has one entry. The table lists roughly 630,000 distinct CDR3 sequences, 14% of them singletons. CDR1 is SGHRS, CDR2 YFSETQ, per germline. The CDR3 loop spans 18 amino acids. The V gene lost 2 bases and the J gene lost 10 bases, with 30 bases spanning the gap. The starting material was PBMCs from blood, obtained approximately 15 days before vaccination. The chain employs TRBV5-1 and TRBJ2-5, with D unresolved. This sequence originates from a man in his forties or fifties who received an inactivated influenza vaccine. CDR3 sequence: CASSLGLGGQDGWVGQYF. CDR3 nucleotide sequence: TGCGCCAGCAGCTTAGGATTAGGTGGGCAGGACGGATGGGTTGGCCAGTACTTC.